The subject of this entry is one T cell receptor (beta chain). Its specificity is not known. The data were taken from a study of vaccination and CD4 T cells after COVID-19. Study-wide context: Stimuli were overlapping spike peptide pools of SARS-CoV-2 and three common cold coronaviruses (HCoV-NL63, HCoV-OC43, HCoV-229E).

CDR1 is DFQATT and CDR2 is SNEGSKA in the germline V gene (reference sequence). With 2 bases removed from V and 4 bases from J, the gap between germline ends came to 6 bases. The CDR3 sequence is 13 residues long. Stated treatment: roughly 10-day PBMC culture with coronavirus spike peptide pools or control peptides (ViraFEST assay). Unexposed donor CD4+ T cells predated the COVID-19 pandemic, collected 2011-2018. The Oncomine TCR Beta short-read assay sequenced DNA from cultured CD4+ T cells. MiXCR, run by TCRdb on the PCR reads, gives a single entry per CDR3 protein. The top ten hold more than 35% of the sample, which has 5,000 or so distinct CDR3 sequences, about three fifths seen once.

The receptor's source is a human donor in good health. The chain has TRBV20-1 and TRBJ1-6; D uncertain. Sample: CD4+ T cells from blood, cultured in vitro. The DNA of the CDR3 is TGCAGTGCTAGATGGAGTTATAATTCACCCCTCCACTTT. As protein: CSARWSYNSPLHF.